This TCR beta chain was captured by sequencing in a study of Ad26.COV2.S vaccination and SARS-CoV-2 variants. Study results and limitations: Substantial breadth was reported for post-vaccination spike-specific CD8+ and CD4+ T cells. Vaccine recipients had higher spike-specific TCR breadth than placebo recipients.

Treatment specified: around 19 received Ad26.COV2.S at low or high dose, single or two shots; roughly five received placebo; per-sample allocation not given. Day 63 after the first vaccine or placebo injection was the time point for sampling. An Ad26 vector carrying the Wuhan-strain SARS-CoV-2 spike served as the vaccine. This CDR3 is 11 amino acids long. V lost 9 bases to trimming and J lost 16 bases; unmatched junction nucleotides: 11. A word on this clone: No antigen is known for it.

Assay: immunoSEQ multiplex PCR; the TCRdb copy retains only in-frame clones and omits some. This table holds roughly 300,000 clones, 86% found once. Source: peripheral blood, taken in a trial of Ad26.COV2.S vaccine versus placebo. The chain is built from TRBV12-3 or TRBV12-4 and TRBJ2-1, with 8 bases aligning to TRBD1. The clonotype comes from a person between 18 and 60 years old who received the Ad26.COV2.S COVID-19 vaccine or a placebo. As DNA, the CDR3 is TGTGCCAGTAGTCAGGGGGCCGACCCCTTCTTC. Residues: CASSQGADPFF.